In this sample, the clone carrying this TCR beta chain turned up a few times. Its cognate antigen is unknown. One entry per CDR3 protein results from TCRdb running MiXCR on the 5' RACE reads. Among approximately 540,000 distinct CDR3 sequences listed, over 9.5% were seen once. This sample is drawn from a study of CD8 T cells in ankylosing spondylitis. Study-wide results and caveats: A TCR beta motif of fewer than ten highly homologous variants seemed to mark ankylosing spondylitis blood.

The CDR3 extends over 14 amino acids. Germline V gene data show CDR1 as SGHRS and CDR2 as YFSETQ. Trimming stripped 2 bases from V and 4 bases from J, with 9 bases between. The rearrangement uses TRBV5-1 and TRBJ1-4; no clear D. The clonotype comes from a male donor with ankylosing spondylitis. Material for sequencing was blood, either unsorted or a sorted T cell fraction (not recorded which). The CDR3 DNA is TGCGCCAGCAGCTTAGTGGGGAATAATGAAAAACTGTTTTTT. Residues: CASSLVGNNEKLFF.